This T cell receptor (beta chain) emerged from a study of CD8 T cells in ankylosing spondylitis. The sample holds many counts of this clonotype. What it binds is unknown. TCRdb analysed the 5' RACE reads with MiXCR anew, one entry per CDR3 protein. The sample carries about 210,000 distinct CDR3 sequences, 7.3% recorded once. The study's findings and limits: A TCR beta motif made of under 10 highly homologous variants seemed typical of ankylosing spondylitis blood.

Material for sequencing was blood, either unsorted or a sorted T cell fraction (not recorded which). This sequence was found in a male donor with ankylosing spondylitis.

DNA of the CDR3: TGTGCCAGCTCCTCTGGCGGGAGGGCCAGGCAGTACTTC. Amino acid sequence: CASSSGGRARQYF. This rearrangement joins TRBV12-3 or TRBV12-4 to TRBJ2-7, with 9 nucleotides matching TRBD2. V shed 8 bases, J shed 9 bases, and the junction held 11 bases outside the gene matches. This CDR3 spans 13 amino acids.